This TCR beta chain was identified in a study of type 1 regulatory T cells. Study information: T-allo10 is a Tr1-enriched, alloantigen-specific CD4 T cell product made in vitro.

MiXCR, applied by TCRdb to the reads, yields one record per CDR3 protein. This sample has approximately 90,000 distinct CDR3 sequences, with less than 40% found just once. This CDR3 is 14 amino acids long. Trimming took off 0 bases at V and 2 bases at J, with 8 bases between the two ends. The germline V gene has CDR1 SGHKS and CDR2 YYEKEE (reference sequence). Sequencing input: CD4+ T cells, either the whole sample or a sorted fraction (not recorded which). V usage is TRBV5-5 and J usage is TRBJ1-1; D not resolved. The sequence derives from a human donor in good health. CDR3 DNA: TGTGCCAGCAGCTTGGCTACACAAAACACTGAAGCTTTCTTT. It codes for CASSLATQNTEAFF.